This T cell receptor beta chain was profiled in a study of molecular identifiers for immune sequencing clone quantification. V shed 5 bases and J shed 4 bases, with 20 bases lying between them. The germline CDR1 and CDR2 sequences are MDHEN and SYDVKM. The CDR3 has 16 amino acids. In this sample, this clonotype turned up many times. TCRdb fed the PCR reads into MiXCR, producing one record per CDR3 protein. The table has under 650,000 distinct CDR3 sequences, just under 20% seen once; the top ten hold roughly 0.85%. The chain has TRBV28 and TRBJ1-1; possibly TRBD1 for D (5 bases). Specimen: naive CD8+ T cells from blood, with Jurkat cell RNA spiked in. Described subset: FACS-sorted CD8+CD4-CCR7+CD45RA+ naive T cells. This TCR was recovered from a human donor in good health. Some libraries in this study had Jurkat cell RNA spiked in. CDR3 protein: CASSPVRGDRSTEAFF. The CDR3 DNA follows: TGTGCCAGCAGTCCCGTGCGGGGGGATAGAAGCACTGAAGCTTTCTTT. Complete variable domain (other parts from reference TRBV28 and TRBJ1-1): DVKVTQSSRYLVKRTGEKVFLECVQDMDHENMFWYRQDPGLGLRLIYFSYDVKMKEKGDIPEGYSVSREKKERFSLILESASTNQTSMYLCASSPVRGDRSTEAFFGQGTRLTVV.